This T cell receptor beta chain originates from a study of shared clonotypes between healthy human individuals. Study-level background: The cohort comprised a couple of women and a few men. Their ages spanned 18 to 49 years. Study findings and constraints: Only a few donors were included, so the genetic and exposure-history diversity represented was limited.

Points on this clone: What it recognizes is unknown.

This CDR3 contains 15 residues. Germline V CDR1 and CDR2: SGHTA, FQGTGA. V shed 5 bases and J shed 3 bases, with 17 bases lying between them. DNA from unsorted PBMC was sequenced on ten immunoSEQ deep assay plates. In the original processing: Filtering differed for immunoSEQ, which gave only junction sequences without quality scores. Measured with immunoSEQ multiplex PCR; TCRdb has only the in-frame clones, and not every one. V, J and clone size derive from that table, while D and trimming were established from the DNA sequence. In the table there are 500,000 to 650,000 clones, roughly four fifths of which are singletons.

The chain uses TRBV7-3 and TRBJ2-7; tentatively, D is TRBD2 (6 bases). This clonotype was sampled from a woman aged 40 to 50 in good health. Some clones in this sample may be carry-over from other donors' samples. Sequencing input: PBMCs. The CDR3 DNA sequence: TGTGCCAGCAGCGACGGGCGGCGGGACCGCTACGAGCAGTACTTC. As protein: CASSDGRRDRYEQYF.